This T cell receptor (beta chain) originates from a study of identical twins. This clonotype was counted between two and nine times. The germline CDR1 and CDR2 sequences are SEHNR and FQNEAQ (reference sequence). The CDR3 sequence is 16 residues long. V was trimmed by 0 bases and J by 2 bases, leaving 12 bases between them. MiXCR was run by TCRdb on the 5' RACE reads, yielding one entry per CDR3 protein. The table has hundreds of thousands of distinct CDR3 sequences, around 8.3% seen once. These data also formed part of another study, on yellow fever vaccine responses in identical twins.

The clonotype was recovered from a woman younger than 35 in good health. The chain uses TRBV7-9 and TRBJ2-3; D is tentatively TRBD1 or TRBD2 (6 bases each). Sequenced sample: PBMCs. CDR3: CASSLASGGYTDTQYF. The CDR3 DNA is TGTGCCAGCAGCTTAGCATCCGGGGGCTACACAGATACGCAGTATTTT.